The present T cell receptor (beta chain) was sequenced within a study of cytomegalovirus exposure and HLA in healthy donors. Study overall: One earlier analysis, a look at roughly 170 million T cells, found some 100 million unique TCR beta sequences.

Points from the study as a whole: Some V segments, including TRBV6-2 and TRBV6-3, were excluded as indistinguishable.

A remark on this clone: Its target is unknown.

The J segment lost 9 bases and the V segment lost 3 bases, leaving 11 bases of the junction unmatched. The germline V gene has CDR1 KGHSH and CDR2 LQKENI. The CDR3 extends over 15 amino acids. These donors, healthy bone marrow donors, were studied. The PCR contained 60 Vbeta and 13 Jbeta primers. The assay was immunoSEQ multiplex PCR, and TCRdb's table has in-frame clones only and misses some. The table has 93,000 or so clones, roughly 66% seen once. The clonotype originates from a woman aged 50 to 60 in good health and CMV-seronegative. The chain couples TRBV18 to TRBJ2-7; the match to TRBD1 covers 10 bases. The source material was PBMCs. CDR3 coding DNA: TGTGCCAGCTCACCGTCCGGACAGGGGGGTTATATGCAGTACTTC. It yields the protein CASSPSGQGGYMQYF.